This T cell receptor (beta chain) was obtained from a study of cytomegalovirus exposure and HLA in healthy donors (TCRdb year 2017). Regarding the research as a whole: An earlier analysis of some 550 of the donors reported approximately 290 Gb of sequence data and 117 million unique TCR beta sequences from about 200 million T cells. Using immunosequencing, the study profiled T cell repertoires from around 680 subjects and related those repertoires to cytomegalovirus serostatus. Of the approximately 400 genotyped donors, around 81% fell in the genetic ancestry cluster associated with self-reported Caucasian donors. A later genetic analysis took genome-wide SNP genotypes for about three fifths of the 666 donors and used that subset as a discovery cohort. Donor age, sex, ethnicity and CMV serostatus were collected together with the repertoire data. All discovery cohort repertoires had been generated on a single sequencing platform. The number of donors typed differed by locus, with 629-630 for A, B, C, DRB1 and DQB1, roughly 520 for DQA1, 600 to 610 for DPA1, and some 440 for DPB1. Rather than using new phenotypic data, the later analysis identified candidate immune exposures from TCR beta sequences and from how often those sequences occurred across donors. On average, about 240,000 unique TCR beta nucleotide sequences were sequenced per donor among some 420 genotyped donors of the cohort, with roughly 18% of those sequences being non-productive. An early release that covered about 600 HLA-typed donors contained approximately 320 gigabases of sequencing data and some 87 million unique TCR sequences. Because of strong linkage in the cohort, roughly five DR-DQ haplotypes were treated as single units for association and clustering. To decide whether each TCR beta V gene segment behaved as functional or pseudogenic, an earlier analysis of approximately 620 of the donors relied on high-throughput TCR beta sequencing. The aim of the study was to test whether cataloging public T cell receptors could identify signatures of past pathogen exposure. The study combined high-throughput TCR immunosequencing, statistical association of individual TCRs with disease status, and machine learning to predict cytomegalovirus infection status. Besides the first cohort of hundreds of subjects, a separate validation cohort made up of 90 to 150 different subjects was used. A later analysis re-analyzed previously published TCR beta repertoires from several hundred donors and added high-resolution HLA genotyping to study TCR occurrence patterns. HLA typing covered class I and class II loci at four-digit resolution. General findings and caveats noted by the study authors: For the cohort, immune exposure information was limited to CMV serostatus. A few of the identified cytomegalovirus-associated TCR beta chains were confirmed in vitro to be specific for cytomegalovirus antigens. A group of highly shared sequence variants was considered likely to be a technical artifact of the sequencing pipeline. Because counts were too low, some 17 rarely observed V segments, including chromosome 9 orphons, were left out of the earlier analysis of 500 to 750 of the donors. Linkage disequilibrium might explain the correlated functional status among segregating V segments, but an unknown experimental factor could not be ruled out. The presence/absence analyses assumed that sequencing depth was roughly uniform across donors, and that assumption may not be true. A later analysis found that TCR association rates varied across HLA loci, with DRB1 alleles showing the most associated TCRs and HLA-C alleles the fewest. The classifier was reported to diagnose cytomegalovirus status with high specificity and sensitivity in both the original and validation cohorts. Assigning TCR associations to individual alleles was difficult when HLA alleles, especially DR and DQ, strongly co-occurred. The study listed 164 TCR beta chains as associated with cytomegalovirus. Some IMGT-functional V segments, including TRBV6-2 and TRBV6-3, could not be told apart with the 87-base-pair reads, so those segments were excluded. A further reported finding was that TCR beta sequences accurately predicted the HLA-A and HLA-B alleles for most subjects in the first cohort. The authors suggested that the approach could potentially be extended to other disease states and immunological phenotypes. A later analysis found that most CMV-associated TCR beta chains appeared HLA-restricted, with HLA associations seemingly driven largely by CMV exposure. A later analysis reported that several top co-occurrence clusters appeared linked to parvovirus B19, influenza, CMV and Epstein-Barr virus. A later genetic analysis associated a missense DCLRE1C variant with V-gene and J-gene trimming of TCR beta chains, and an independent cohort replicated the association. Most TCR sequences were observed very rarely across donors, whereas some public TCRs were present in many individuals. At a false discovery rate of 0.05, a later analysis linked some 17,000 TCR beta sequences to specific HLA alleles. An earlier analysis of approximately 590 of the donors showed that most TCR beta V segments appeared in productive rearrangements either about 87% or about 30% of the time, which broadly matched IMGT annotations. In a later analysis, HLA-associated TCR beta chains showed more clonal expansion and lower generation probabilities than non-associated chains that were equally common. Because HLA typing was unavailable for some donors at each locus, only the typed subset was used in association tests. Only TCR beta chains were sequenced in this cohort, and the absence of alpha or paired-chain data limited detectable features. A later genetic analysis reported fewer N-insertions in productive TCRs among donors in an Asian-associated ancestry cluster than the roughly 700-donor mean.

The cohort consisted of more than 650 healthy bone marrow donors. All cohort members were sampled while nominally healthy, although unrecorded immune exposures were likely present. The donor was CMV seropositive and was included in the group of about 290 seropositive cohort members. A peripheral blood sample was collected from each donor, and TCR beta sequencing was performed on peripheral blood mononuclear cells. The Qiagen DNeasy Blood Extraction Kit was used to extract genomic DNA from the blood cell samples. As for this clone: Its antigen is currently not known. No qualities accompany the bases; no much larger clone lies one base away.

From the cysteine through the phenylalanine, the CDR3 covers 13 amino acids. CDR3 DNA only is kept here, 39 bases in frame from base 1. CDR1 and CDR2 were assigned from the germline V gene as SNHLY and FYNNEI. Relative to germline, V is missing 5 bases and J is missing 5 bases, with 3 bases of the junction outside any gene match. The library was generated by the immunoSEQ multiplex PCR assay. For the multiplex PCR, a mixture combining 60 forward primers for TCR Vbeta segments and 13 reverse primers for TCR Jbeta segments was used. Amplification of the CDR3 region of rearranged TCR beta genes was performed with a multiplex PCR assay on genomic DNA. Amplified TCR beta libraries were sequenced as 87-base-pair reads on the Illumina HiSeq System. In the original analysis: A later analysis tallied roughly 80 million unique TCR beta chains across the 666 repertoires, and some 10 million of those chains were shared by two or more donors. To remove PCR and sequencing errors, raw reads were error-corrected and collapsed into unique sequences using a nearest-neighbor algorithm that merged closely related sequences. To assign V, D and J gene segments, CDR3 sequences were aligned to IMGT reference sequences. For a sequence to be retained, a match of at least six nucleotides to both a V gene segment and a J gene segment was required. A rearrangement was called productive if the CDR3 had no stop codons and remained in frame with V and J, and every other rearrangement was called non-productive. CDR3 was defined by IMGT convention, running from the second conserved V-encoded cysteine to the conserved J-encoded phenylalanine. The earlier analysis of 500 to 650 of the donors excluded any sequence lacking an unambiguous match to a single V gene segment. In an earlier analysis of approximately 500 of the donors, a V segment was called functional when productive rearrangements were above 56.7%, and segregating when the standard deviation between donors exceeded 5%. A statistical classification framework was developed to diagnose cytomegalovirus status using the catalog of TCR beta chain sequences. In a later analysis, V and J genes were assigned by comparing TCR nucleotide sequences against IMGT/GENE-DB human TR gene sequences. A later analysis assigned CDR3 sequences and most-parsimonious VDJ recombination scenarios with the TCRdist pipeline. A later analysis defined each TCR beta chain by its CDR3 amino acid sequence plus V-gene family, and excluded reads lacking a unique V-gene family. As a way to deal with suspected cross-contamination and a sequencing artifact, a later analysis dropped roughly 620 nucleotide sequences that were highly shared and had low generation probability. A later analysis calculated a clonal expansion index for each public chain from normalized within-repertoire ranks of inferred template counts. A later analysis computed generation probabilities with a VDJ recombination model fitted to out-of-frame rearrangements, and checked the results against IGoR. Hypergeometric tests were used in a later analysis to score TCR-TCR, TCR-HLA and TCR-CMV co-occurrence, with a repertoire-size bias correction applied to the TCR pairs. A later analysis estimated false discovery rates by permuting HLA or CMV assignments 20 times. In a later analysis, co-occurring TCRs were grouped using DBSCAN, and TCRdist sequence similarity was added for clustering within HLA-allele-positive subsets. Repertoires with fewer than 30,000 or more than 120,000 public chains, plus five repertoires with anomalous nucleotide sharing, were excluded from co-occurrence clustering. In TCRdb, the immuneACCESS table is reduced to in-frame sequences with V and J assigned. These tables do not hold every clone; where another copy was compared, an unresolved V gene accounts for under half, and the others remain unexplained. V, J and clone size are taken as reported in that table, and D and trimming were inferred from the DNA itself. Present in this sample are more than 110,000 clones, roughly 80% of which were seen just once. The ten largest account for around 7% of the sample.

The receptor was isolated from a man aged 40-49 years in good health and CMV-seropositive. The rearrangement joined TRBV2 to TRBJ2-7, with 10 junctional bases fitting TRBD1. The material sequenced was PBMCs. CDR3 reads: CASSTTGGHEQYF. The DNA reads as follows: TGTGCCAGCAGTACGACAGGGGGCCACGAGCAGTACTTC.